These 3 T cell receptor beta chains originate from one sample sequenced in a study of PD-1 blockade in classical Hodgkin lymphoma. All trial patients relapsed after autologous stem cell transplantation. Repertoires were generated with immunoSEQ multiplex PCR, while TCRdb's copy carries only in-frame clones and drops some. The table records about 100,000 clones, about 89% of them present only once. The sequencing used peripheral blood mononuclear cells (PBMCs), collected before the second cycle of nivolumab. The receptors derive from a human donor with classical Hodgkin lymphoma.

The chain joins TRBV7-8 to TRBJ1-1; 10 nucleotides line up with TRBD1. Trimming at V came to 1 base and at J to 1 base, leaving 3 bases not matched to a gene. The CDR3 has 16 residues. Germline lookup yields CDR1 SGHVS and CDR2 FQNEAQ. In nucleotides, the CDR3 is TGTGCCAGCAGCTTAGAAGGGACAGGGGCGAACACTGAAGCTTTCTTT. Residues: CASSLEGTGANTEAFF.

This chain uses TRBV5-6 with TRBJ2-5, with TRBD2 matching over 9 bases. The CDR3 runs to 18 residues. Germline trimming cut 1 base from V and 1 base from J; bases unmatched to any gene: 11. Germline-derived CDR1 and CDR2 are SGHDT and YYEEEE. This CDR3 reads CASSLRPSGDLFQETQYF. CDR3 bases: TGTGCCAGCAGCTTGAGGCCTAGCGGGGATTTGTTCCAAGAGACCCAGTACTTC. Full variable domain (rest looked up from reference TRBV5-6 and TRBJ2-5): DAGVTQSPTHLIKTRGQQVTLRCSPKSGHDTVSWYQQALGQGPQFIFQYYEEEERQRGNFPDRFSGHQFPNYSSELNVNALLLGDSALYLCASSLRPSGDLFQETQYFGPGTRLLVL.

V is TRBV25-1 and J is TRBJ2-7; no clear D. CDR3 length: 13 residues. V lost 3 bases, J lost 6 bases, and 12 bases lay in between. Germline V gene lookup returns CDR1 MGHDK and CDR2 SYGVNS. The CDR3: CASSERQVLEQYF. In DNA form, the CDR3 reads TGTGCCAGCAGTGAGCGGCAGGTCCTCGAGCAGTACTTC.